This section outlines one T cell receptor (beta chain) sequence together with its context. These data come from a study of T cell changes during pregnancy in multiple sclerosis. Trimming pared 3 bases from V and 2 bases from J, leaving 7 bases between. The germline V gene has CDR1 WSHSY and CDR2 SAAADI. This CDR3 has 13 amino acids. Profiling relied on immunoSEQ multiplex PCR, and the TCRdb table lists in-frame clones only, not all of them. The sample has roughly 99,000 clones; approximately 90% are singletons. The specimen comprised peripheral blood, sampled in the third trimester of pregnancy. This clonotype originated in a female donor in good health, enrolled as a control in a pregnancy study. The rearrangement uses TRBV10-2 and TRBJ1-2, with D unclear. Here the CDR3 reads CASSEAQNYGYTF. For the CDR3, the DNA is TGCGCCAGCAGTGAAGCGCAGAACTATGGCTACACCTTC.